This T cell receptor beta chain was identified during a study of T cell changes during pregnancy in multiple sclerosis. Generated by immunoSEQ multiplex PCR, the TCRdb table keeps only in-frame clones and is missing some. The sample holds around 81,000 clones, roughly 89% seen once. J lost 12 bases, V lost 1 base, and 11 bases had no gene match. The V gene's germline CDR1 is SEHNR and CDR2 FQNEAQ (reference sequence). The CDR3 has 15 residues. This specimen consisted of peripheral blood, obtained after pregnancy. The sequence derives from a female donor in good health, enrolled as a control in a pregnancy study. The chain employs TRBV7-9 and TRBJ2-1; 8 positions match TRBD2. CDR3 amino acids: CASSLDMGSGRGQFF. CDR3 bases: TGTGCCAGCAGCTTAGATATGGGGAGCGGGAGAGGGCAGTTCTTC.